The 23 T cell receptor beta chains below come from one sample, sequenced in a study of breast tumors, draining lymph nodes, adjacent tissues. MiXCR was run by TCRdb on the multiplex PCR reads, yielding one entry per CDR3 protein. In the table there are about 180,000 distinct CDR3 sequences, roughly 30% of which are singletons. Samples came from axillary lymph nodes draining the breast cancer. The sample was axillary lymph node tissue. Receptors originate from a female donor with breast cancer. Some clones in this sample may be carry-over from other donors' samples.

In this sample, this clonotype turned up many times. V gene TRBV9 combines with J gene TRBJ2-1, with 12 bases lining up with TRBD2. CDR1 is SGDLS, CDR2 YYNGEE, per germline. V dropped 4 bases and J dropped 2; count of bases not matched to a gene: 4. This CDR3 spans 16 amino acids. The CDR3 loop is CASSPRTSGTYNEQFF. The CDR3 DNA sequence: TGTGCCAGCAGCCCCCGGACTAGCGGGACCTACAATGAGCAGTTCTTC.

CDR3 in amino acids: CATSPGQGQISYEQYF. As DNA, the CDR3 is TGTGCCACCAGCCCGGGACAGGGTCAAATCTCCTACGAGCAGTACTTC. The V and J genes are TRBV24-1 and TRBJ2-7, with TRBD1 matching 9 bases. The germline V gene has CDR1 KGHDR and CDR2 SFDVKD. The junction had 9 bases not matched to a gene; V was cut back by 7 bases and J by 0 bases. This CDR3 comprises 16 residues.

This clonotype appeared many times. CDR3 residues: CASSQDREDQETQYF. CDR3 nucleotides: TGCGCCAGCAGCCAAGATCGGGAGGACCAAGAGACCCAGTACTTC. The chain couples TRBV4-1 to TRBJ2-5; TRBD2 matches at 7 bases. The CDR3 is made up of 15 amino acids. The V and J ends lost 0 bases and 0 bases, in that order; junction bases with no gene match: 1. CDR1 and CDR2 (germline): MGHRA, YSYEKL.

This CDR3 reads CASSPSGTVNTEAFF. The CDR3 DNA reads as TGTGCCAGCAGCCCGTCGGGGACGGTGAACACTGAAGCTTTCTTT. The chain is built from TRBV7-9 and TRBJ1-1, with D possibly TRBD1 on 5 matching bases. The V end lost 5 bases, the J end lost 0 bases, and 13 bases lay between the germline ends. CDR3 length: 15 residues. The germline CDR1 and CDR2 sequences are SEHNR and FQNEAQ (reference sequence).

The table lists this clonotype with a few counts. As DNA, the CDR3 is TGCAGTGCTAGTAGGGGGCTAGAGACCCAGTACTTC. The encoded protein is CSASRGLETQYF. V usage is TRBV20-1 and J usage is TRBJ2-5; 7 bases are shared with TRBD1. Germline CDR1 and CDR2: DFQATT and SNEGSKA (reference sequence). V was pared by 3 bases and J by 4 bases, with 2 bases of the junction left unmatched. This CDR3 has 12 residues.

This clonotype appeared many times. The rearrangement uses TRBV20-1 and TRBJ2-1; weak D call: TRBD2 (6 bases). CDR3 length: 14 residues. CDR1 and CDR2 (germline): DFQATT, SNEGSKA (reference sequence). V was clipped by 5 bases and J by 0 bases, with 11 bases between them. The CDR3 here is CSAGGTVSYNEQFF. The CDR3 nucleotides are TGCAGTGCTGGCGGGACGGTCTCCTACAATGAGCAGTTCTTC.

The J gene is TRBJ1-1, the V gene TRBV18; D not certain. CDR3 size: 19 residues. V was shortened by 2 bases and J by 0 bases, with 22 bases between the two germline ends. Germline lookup yields CDR1 KGHSH and CDR2 LQKENI. The CDR3, as DNA: TGTGCCAGCTCACCAGCCAACCTTGGTGCAGGCTACTTGAACACTGAAGCTTTCTTT. It yields the protein CASSPANLGAGYLNTEAFF.

V and J are TRBV2 and TRBJ1-2; weak D call: TRBD1 (5 bases). The CDR3 has 17 residues. Trimming left V 7 bases short and J 8 bases short, with 29 bases between. The germline gives CDR1 SNHLY, CDR2 FYNNEI. Written as DNA, the CDR3 is TGTGCCAGCACCCCCGGGAGCGCCGGGACCCGATTTAAGGGCTACACCTTC. Its protein product is CASTPGSAGTRFKGYTF.

This clonotype was recorded at least ten times. The V and J genes are TRBV5-8 and TRBJ2-5, with D possibly being TRBD1 (5 bases). The CDR3 runs to 15 residues. Deletions cut 5 bases from V and 5 bases from J, with 19 bases between. Germline CDR1 SGHTS, CDR2 YDEGEE. DNA of the CDR3: TGTGCCAGCAGGCCCGAAGGGGCCGGGTGGGAGACCCAGTACTTC. It is translated as CASRPEGAGWETQYF.

This clonotype was observed many times. The chain is built from TRBV7-2 and TRBJ2-3; D gene unclear. The V gene's germline CDR1 is SGHTA and CDR2 FQGNSA. Trimming stripped 1 base from V and 6 bases from J, with 8 bases between. The CDR3 totals 13 residues. The CDR3 spells CASSLVRGDTQYF. CDR3 nucleotide sequence: TGTGCCAGCAGCTTAGTTAGAGGCGATACGCAGTATTTT.

This clonotype was seen many times. V and J are TRBV12-3 or TRBV12-4 and TRBJ1-4; 8 nucleotides align to TRBD1. The CDR3 is 15 amino acids. The V segment lost 4 bases and the J segment 4 bases; nucleotides outside the gene matches: 5. The CDR3 nucleotides read TGTGCCAGCAGTTCTCGGACAGGGAGTAATGAAAAACTGTTTTTT. The encoded protein is CASSSRTGSNEKLFF.

This clonotype has at least ten counts. The chain has TRBV10-1 and TRBJ1-2; 7 positions agree with TRBD1. Trimming at V came to 0 bases and at J to 5 bases, leaving 0 bases not matched to a gene. Per the germline V gene, CDR1 is WNHNN and CDR2 is SYGVQD (reference sequence). This CDR3 spans 13 amino acids. The CDR3 is CASSESTGYGYTF. CDR3 coding DNA: TGCGCCAGCAGTGAGTCGACAGGGTATGGCTACACCTTC.

At least ten counts were recorded for this clonotype. The chain has TRBV7-8 and TRBJ2-1, with 11 positions matching TRBD2. The V gene end was trimmed by 3 bases and the J gene end by 2 bases; junction bases not matched to a gene: 3. This CDR3 has 16 amino acids. In germline, CDR1 is SGHVS, CDR2 FQNEAQ. The CDR3 protein is CASSFGTSGTYNEQFF. In nucleotides, the CDR3 is TGTGCCAGCAGCTTCGGGACTAGCGGCACCTACAATGAGCAGTTCTTC.

Note on this clonotype: A much larger clone lies a single base off, so this may be a read error. The conserved phenylalanine or tryptophan normally closing the CDR3 is absent here, so this likely arose from a read error. The chain links TRBV7-8 to TRBJ2-3; 10 bases line up with TRBD1. Germline V gives CDR1 SGHVS, CDR2 FQNEAQ. This CDR3 is built from 16 residues. Trimming removed 2 bases from V and 2 bases from J; junction bases left unmatched: 4. CDR3 residues: CASSLMGQGTTDTQYS. As DNA, the CDR3 is TGTGCCAGCAGCTTAATGGGACAGGGGACCACAGATACGCAGTATTCT.

V and J are TRBV6-2 or TRBV6-3 and TRBJ2-1; 11 bases match TRBD2. Germline loops: CDR1 MNHEY, CDR2 SVGEGT. This CDR3 comprises 18 residues. V lost 2 bases to trimming and J lost 5 bases; unmatched junction nucleotides: 11. The CDR3 is CASSYPRVRSGGDNEQFF. In DNA, the CDR3 is TGTGCCAGCAGTTACCCCCGAGTCCGTAGCGGGGGGGACAATGAGCAGTTCTTC.

The sample holds many counts of this clonotype. The chain joins TRBV20-1 to TRBJ1-5, with TRBD1 identical over 7 bases. CDR1 and CDR2 (germline): DFQATT, SNEGSKA (reference sequence). Trimming at V came to 1 base and at J to 5 bases, leaving 2 bases not matched to a gene. The CDR3 runs 13 residues. The CDR3 loop is CSARGRGHQPQHF. CDR3 sequence (DNA): TGCAGTGCTAGAGGTAGGGGGCATCAGCCCCAGCATTTT.

The V and J genes are TRBV7-8 and TRBJ2-7; 7 positions agree with TRBD1. CDR1 SGHVS and CDR2 FQNEAQ come from the germline V gene. V lost 4 bases and J lost 3; bases outside the gene matches: 3. CDR3 length: 13 amino acids. CDR3 nucleotide sequence: TGTGCCAGCAGCTACCGGGACAGCTACGAGCAGTACTTC. It yields the protein CASSYRDSYEQYF.

The sample holds many counts of this clonotype. V and J are TRBV12-3 or TRBV12-4 and TRBJ1-5; D perhaps matches TRBD1 (6 bases). The CDR3 spans 15 residues. V was pared by 4 bases and J by 0 bases, with 10 bases between. The chain's CDR3 is CASSYRDTSNQPQHF. CDR3 in DNA: TGTGCCAGCAGTTACCGGGACACTAGCAATCAGCCCCAGCATTTT.

Only a few counts were recorded for this clonotype. This clone may be a read error of a much larger clone one base away. The V gene is TRBV7-3, the J gene TRBJ2-1; possible D gene TRBD1, 6 bases. V dropped 5 bases and J dropped 0 bases, with 11 bases sitting between them. The V gene's germline CDR1 is SGHTA and CDR2 FQGTGA. CDR3 size: 15 residues. The CDR3 nucleotides read TGTGCCAGCAGCGAAAGGGGGTCCTCCTACAATGAGCAGTTCTTC. This translates into CASSERGSSYNEQFF.

The table lists this clonotype with many counts. The CDR3: CSVYVGFNYGYTF. The CDR3 DNA reads as TGCAGTGTCTACGTTGGTTTTAACTATGGCTACACCTTC. This chain uses TRBV20-1 with TRBJ1-2; no firm D call. This CDR3 is built from 13 residues. Germline CDR1 DFQATT, CDR2 SNEGSKA (reference sequence). Trimming pared 7 bases from V and 1 base from J, leaving 13 bases between.

In this sample, this clonotype turned up once. A much more abundant neighbour one base away suggests this may be a read error. The chain joins TRBV5-4 to TRBJ1-5; perhaps TRBD1 as D (5 bases). The CDR3 loop spans 16 amino acids. CDR1 SGHNT and CDR2 YYREEE come from the germline V gene (reference sequence). CDR3 coding DNA: TGTGCCAACAGCGCGGGGGGAAGACAAAGCAATCAGCCCCAGCATTTT. Translating gives CANSAGGRQSNQPQHF.

Notes on this clonotype: A read error may explain this, as a much larger clone is one base away. The CDR3 loop reads CASSIMAGACEQYF. DNA for the CDR3: TGTGCCAGTAGTATTATGGCGGGCGCCTGCGAGCAGTACTTC. The chain links TRBV19 to TRBJ2-7; D is perhaps TRBD2 (5 bases). The CDR3 length is 14 residues. Germline loops: CDR1 LNHDA, CDR2 SQIVND (reference sequence). The ends were cut back, 3 bases at V and 6 bases at J, with 15 bases in the middle.

This sequence joins TRBV7-9 and TRBJ2-7; 15 bases are shared with TRBD2. The last part of the DNA fits TRBJ2-1 better; the J call may be wrong. The length of the CDR3 is 15 residues. Germline assignment: CDR1 SEHNR and CDR2 FQNEAQ (reference sequence). CDR3 amino acids: CASSRGLAGGNEQFF. DNA for the CDR3: TGTGCCAGCAGCCGGGGACTAGCGGGAGGCAATGAGCAGTTCTTC.